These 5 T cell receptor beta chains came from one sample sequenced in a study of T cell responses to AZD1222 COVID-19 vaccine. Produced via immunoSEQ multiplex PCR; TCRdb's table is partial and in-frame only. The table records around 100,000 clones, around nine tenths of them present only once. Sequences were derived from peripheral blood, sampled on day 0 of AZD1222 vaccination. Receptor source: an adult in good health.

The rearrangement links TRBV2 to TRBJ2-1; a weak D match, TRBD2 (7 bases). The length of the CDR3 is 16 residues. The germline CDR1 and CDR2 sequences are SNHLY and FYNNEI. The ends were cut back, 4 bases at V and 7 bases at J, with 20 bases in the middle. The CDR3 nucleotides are TGTGCCAGCAGTGTTGAGGGGGGGGCCGCATTGAATGAGCAGTTCTTC. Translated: CASSVEGGAALNEQFF.

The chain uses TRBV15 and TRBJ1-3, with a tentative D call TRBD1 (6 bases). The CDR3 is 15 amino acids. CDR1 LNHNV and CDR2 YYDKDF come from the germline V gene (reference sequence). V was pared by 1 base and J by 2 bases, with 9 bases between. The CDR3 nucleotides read TGTGCCACCAGCAGAGTAAGACAGGCTGGAAACACCATATATTTT. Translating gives CATSRVRQAGNTIYF. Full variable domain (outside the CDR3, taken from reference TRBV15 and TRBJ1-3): DAMVIQNPRYQVTQFGKPVTLSCSQTLNHNVMYWYQQKSSQAPKLLFHYYDKDFNNEADTPDNFQSRRPNTSFCFLDIRSPGLGDTAMYLCATSRVRQAGNTIYFGEGSWLTVV.

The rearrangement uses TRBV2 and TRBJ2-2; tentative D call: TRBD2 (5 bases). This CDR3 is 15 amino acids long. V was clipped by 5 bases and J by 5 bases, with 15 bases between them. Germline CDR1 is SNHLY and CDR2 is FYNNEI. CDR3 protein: CASSPERVETGELFF. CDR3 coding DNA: TGTGCCAGCAGTCCAGAGAGGGTAGAAACCGGGGAGCTGTTTTTT.

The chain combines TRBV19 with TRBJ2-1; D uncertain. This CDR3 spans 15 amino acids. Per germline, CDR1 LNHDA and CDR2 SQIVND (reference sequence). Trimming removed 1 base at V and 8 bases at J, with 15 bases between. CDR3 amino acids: CASSIVRVRMDEQFF. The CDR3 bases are TGTGCCAGTAGTATAGTCCGGGTCAGAATGGATGAGCAGTTCTTC.

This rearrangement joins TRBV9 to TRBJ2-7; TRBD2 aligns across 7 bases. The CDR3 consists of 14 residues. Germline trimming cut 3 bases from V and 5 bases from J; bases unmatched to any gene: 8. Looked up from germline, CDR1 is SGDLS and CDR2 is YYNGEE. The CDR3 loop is CASSARGLGDEQYF. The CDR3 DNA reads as TGTGCCAGCAGCGCGCGAGGACTAGGGGACGAGCAGTACTTC.